The present entry profiles one T cell receptor beta chain with its context. Antigen unknown. Per germline, CDR1 DFQATT and CDR2 SNEGSKA (reference sequence). J lost 7 bases, V lost 6 bases, and 13 bases had no gene match. The CDR3 spans 15 residues. This entry belongs to a study of early T cells in non-severe SARS-CoV-2 infection. The study, taken as a whole, reports: Anti-spike CD8 responses were favored by VDJdb matching, which missed private and CD4 specificities.

A single record per CDR3 protein comes from TCRdb applying MiXCR to the 5' RACE reads. The sample has around 81,000 distinct CDR3 sequences; around 15% are singletons. The TCR comes from an adult who was a healthcare worker with PCR-confirmed SARS-CoV-2 infection or an uninfected control (not recorded which). J is TRBJ1-2 and V is TRBV20-1; 11 bases are a match to TRBD1. Sequenced material: whole blood. CDR3 DNA: TGCAGTGCGAGGACAGGGGGCGCATCTGGAGGTGGCTACACCTTC. It codes for CSARTGGASGGGYTF.